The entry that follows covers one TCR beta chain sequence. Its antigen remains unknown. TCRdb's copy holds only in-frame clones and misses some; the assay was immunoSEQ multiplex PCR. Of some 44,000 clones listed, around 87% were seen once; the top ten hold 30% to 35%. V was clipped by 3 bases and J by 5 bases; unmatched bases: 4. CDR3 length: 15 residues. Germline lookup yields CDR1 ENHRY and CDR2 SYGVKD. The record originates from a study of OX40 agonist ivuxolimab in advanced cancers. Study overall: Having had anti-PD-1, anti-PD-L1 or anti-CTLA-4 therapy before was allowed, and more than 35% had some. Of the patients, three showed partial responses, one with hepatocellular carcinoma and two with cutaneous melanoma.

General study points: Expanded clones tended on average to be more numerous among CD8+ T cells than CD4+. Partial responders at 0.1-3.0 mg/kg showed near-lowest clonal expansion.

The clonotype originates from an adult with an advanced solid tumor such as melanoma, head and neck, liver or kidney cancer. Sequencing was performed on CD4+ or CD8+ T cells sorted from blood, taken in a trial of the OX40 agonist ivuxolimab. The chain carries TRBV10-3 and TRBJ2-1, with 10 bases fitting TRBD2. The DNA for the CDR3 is TGTGCCATCAGTGATCTTACTAGCGGGAACAATGAGCAGTTCTTC. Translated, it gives CAISDLTSGNNEQFF.